These T cell receptor beta chains were read from a single sample in a study of cytomegalovirus exposure and HLA in healthy donors. Method: immunoSEQ multiplex PCR; TCRdb's copy keeps in-frame clones and lacks some. This table has over 250,000 clones, about nine tenths appearing once. The sample was PBMCs. The receptors were sampled from a woman under 40 in good health and CMV-seropositive. CDR3s include the opening cysteine and the closing phenylalanine or tryptophan. A D gene is named only where the DNA matches it firmly. Clone size is not always given. Where it is, it says once, few, many or a class for expanded clones.

-	-	TRBV9	TRBJ2-7	CASSEIVRGEQYF	TGTGCCAGCAGCGAAATAGTGAGGGGCGAGCAGTACTTC
-	-	TRBV4-2	TRBJ2-3	CASSPAGGASTDTQYF	TGTGCCAGCAGCCCGGCGGGCGGGGCAAGCACAGATACGCAGTATTTT
many	-	TRBV6-4	TRBJ2-1	CASSDSGGGDYNEQFF	TGTGCCAGCAGTGACAGCGGTGGAGGCGACTACAATGAGCAGTTCTTC
-	-	TRBV15	TRBJ2-5	CATSGSESETQYF	TGTGCCACCAGCGGGAGTGAATCCGAGACCCAGTACTTC
-	TRBD2	TRBV30	TRBJ2-3	CAWSSGAGTDTQYF	TGTGCCTGGAGCAGCGGGGCCGGTACAGATACGCAGTATTTT
-	TRBD2	TRBV7-8	TRBJ2-5	CASIRGGRETQYF	TGTGCCAGCATCCGGGGGGGCCGGGAGACCCAGTACTTC
-	TRBD2	TRBV14	TRBJ2-3	CASSQSLWRGGLDTQYF	TGTGCCAGCAGCCAATCACTTTGGCGGGGGGGCCTCGATACGCAGTATTTT
-	-	TRBV7-3	TRBJ2-7	CASSLEPSQSYEQYF	TGTGCCAGCAGCTTAGAGCCTAGCCAATCCTACGAGCAGTACTTC
-	-	TRBV5-6	TRBJ1-1	CASSLEGVGRNTEAFF	TGTGCCAGCAGCTTGGAAGGGGTCGGAAGGAACACTGAAGCTTTCTTT
-	-	TRBV27	TRBJ2-5	CASSPPRRQGRETQYF	TGTGCCAGCAGTCCGCCCCGGCGTCAGGGTCGGGAGACCCAGTACTTC
-	TRBD2	TRBV7-6	TRBJ2-2	CASTLLLAGDTGELFF	TGTGCCAGCACACTTTTACTAGCGGGAGACACCGGGGAGCTGTTTTTT
-	TRBD1	TRBV5-1	TRBJ2-1	CASSSTGGSYNEQFF	TGCGCCAGCAGCTCGACAGGGGGCTCCTACAATGAGCAGTTCTTC
-	-	TRBV13	TRBJ2-7	CASSLDPGAYEQYF	TGTGCCAGCAGCTTAGACCCAGGGGCCTACGAGCAGTACTTC
once	-	TRBV6-5	TRBJ2-5	CASRSSLTQYF	TGTGCCAGCAGATCCTCGTTGACCCAGTACTTC
-	TRBD1	TRBV6-1	TRBJ1-2	CASSPNRGKDYGYTF	TGTGCCAGCAGTCCAAACAGGGGGAAGGACTATGGCTACACCTTC
few	-	TRBV30	TRBJ1-4	CAWSAEELFF	TGTGCCTGGAGTGCCGAGGAACTGTTTTTT